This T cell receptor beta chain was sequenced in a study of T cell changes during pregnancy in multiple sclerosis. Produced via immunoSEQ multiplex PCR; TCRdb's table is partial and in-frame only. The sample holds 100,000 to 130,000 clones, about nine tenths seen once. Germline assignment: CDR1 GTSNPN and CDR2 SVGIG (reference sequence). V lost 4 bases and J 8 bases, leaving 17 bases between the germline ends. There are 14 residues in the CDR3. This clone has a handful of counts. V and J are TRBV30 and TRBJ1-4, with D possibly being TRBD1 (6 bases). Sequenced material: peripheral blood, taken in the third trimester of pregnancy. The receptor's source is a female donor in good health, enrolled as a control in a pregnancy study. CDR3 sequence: CAWTHRGGWEKLFF. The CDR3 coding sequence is TGTGCCTGGACCCACAGAGGGGGATGGGAAAAACTGTTTTTT.